This T cell receptor (beta chain) was captured by sequencing in a study of blood T cells in healthy people across ages. The study, taken as a whole, reports: The long-lived group displayed more naive CD4+ cells, plus higher diversity, than the aged donors did. Per million T cells, TCR beta diversity dropped about linearly as age rose. Naive and antigen-experienced cells could not be conclusively compared, given unsorted PBMCs.

Combining a sample-barcoded 5' primer with a J-beta primer mix, a second PCR ran for roughly 7 to 11 cycles. The yield of each sample was at least 2.5 million CDR3-containing paired-end reads. TCRdb independently ran MiXCR on the 5' RACE reads; one entry per CDR3 protein. The sample lists around 1.1 million distinct CDR3 sequences; 35% to 40% were seen once. On this clonotype itself: Its specificity is not known.

The CDR3 runs 16 residues. V lost 2 bases to trimming and J lost 1 base, with 17 bases between them. Germline CDR1 reads DFQATT; CDR2 reads SNEGSKA (reference sequence). The source of this sequence is a man younger than 35 in good health. The V gene is TRBV20-1, the J gene TRBJ1-1; no definite D call. Sequencing input: blood. In DNA form, the CDR3 reads TGCAGTGCTAGATTCGGCAGCTCGCTAGGGAACACTGAAGCTTTCTTT. Translating it yields CSARFGSSLGNTEAFF.